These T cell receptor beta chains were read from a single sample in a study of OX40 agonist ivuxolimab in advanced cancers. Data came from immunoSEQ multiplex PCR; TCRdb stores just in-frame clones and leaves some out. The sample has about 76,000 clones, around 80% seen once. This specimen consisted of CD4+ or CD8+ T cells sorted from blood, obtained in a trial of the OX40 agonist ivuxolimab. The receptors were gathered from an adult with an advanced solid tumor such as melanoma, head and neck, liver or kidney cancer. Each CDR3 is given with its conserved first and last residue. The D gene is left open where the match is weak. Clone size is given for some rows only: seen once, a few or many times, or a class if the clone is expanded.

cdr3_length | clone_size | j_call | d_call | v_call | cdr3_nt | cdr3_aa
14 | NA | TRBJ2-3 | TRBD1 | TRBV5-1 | TGCGCCAGCAGCGAAACAGGGGACACAGATACGCAGTATTTT | CASSETGDTDTQYF
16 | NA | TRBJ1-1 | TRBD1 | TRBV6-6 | TGTGCCAGCAGTTACAGTGACAGGGCGGGAGACACTGAAGCTTTCTTT | CASSYSDRAGDTEAFF
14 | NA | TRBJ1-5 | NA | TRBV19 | TGTGCCAGTAGTACACAGGGTTCAGGTCAGCCCCAGCATTTT | CASSTQGSGQPQHF
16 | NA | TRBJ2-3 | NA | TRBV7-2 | TGTGCCAGCAGCCCCCACGGGGCCGCTAGCACAGATACGCAGTATTTT | CASSPHGAASTDTQYF
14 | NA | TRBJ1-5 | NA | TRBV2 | TGTGCCAGCAGTGAAGCCCAGGCAGGGCAGCCCCAGCATTTT | CASSEAQAGQPQHF
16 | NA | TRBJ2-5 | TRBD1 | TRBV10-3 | TGTGCCATCAGTGATTTGGGACAGGGAGGGAGAGAGACCCAGTACTTC | CAISDLGQGGRETQYF
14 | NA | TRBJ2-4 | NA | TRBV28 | TGTGCCAGCAGTGGAACAGTAGCCAAAAACATTCAGTACTTC | CASSGTVAKNIQYF
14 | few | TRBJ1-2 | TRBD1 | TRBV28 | TGTGCCAGCAGGCGGACAGGGGGCAATTACGGCTACACCTTC | CASRRTGGNYGYTF
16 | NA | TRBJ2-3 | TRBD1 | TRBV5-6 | TGTGCCAGCAGCTTGGGACAGGGGGCGTATGGGGATACGCAGTATTTT | CASSLGQGAYGDTQYF
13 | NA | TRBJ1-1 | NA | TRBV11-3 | TGTGCCAGCACCTCGGACCGGGACCGGGGTGTTTTCTTT | CASTSDRDRGVFF
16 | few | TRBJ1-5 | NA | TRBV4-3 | TGCGCCAGCAGCCAAGGCTGGAGGAGTTTGCATCAGCCCCAGCATTTT | CASSQGWRSLHQPQHF
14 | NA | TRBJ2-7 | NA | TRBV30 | TGTGCCTGGAGTCTGCAGGGGAGAGTGTACGAGCAGTACTTC | CAWSLQGRVYEQYF
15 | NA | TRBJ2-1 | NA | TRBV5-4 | TGTGCCAGCAGCTTGCAGGGTACCTCCTACAATGAGCAGTTCTTC | CASSLQGTSYNEQFF
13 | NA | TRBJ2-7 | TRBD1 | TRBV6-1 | TGTGCCAGCAGTGGGACAGGGTCCTACGAGCAGTACTTC | CASSGTGSYEQYF
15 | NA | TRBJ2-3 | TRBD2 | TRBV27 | TGTGCCAGCAGTTCTCGGGGGTGGGGGGGAGATACGCAGTATTTT | CASSSRGWGGDTQYF
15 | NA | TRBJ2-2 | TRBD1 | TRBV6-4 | TGTGCCAGCAGTAAGGGACAGGGGACCACCGGGGAGCTGTTTTTT | CASSKGQGTTGELFF
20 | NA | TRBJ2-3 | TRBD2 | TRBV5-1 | TGCGCCAGCAGCTCTGGACACCAGACTAGCGGCTATACGAGCACAGATACGCAGTATTTT | CASSSGHQTSGYTSTDTQYF
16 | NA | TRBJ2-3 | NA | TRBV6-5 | TGTGCCAGCAGTTACTCGGGCGGATCTAGCACAGATACGCAGTATTTT | CASSYSGGSSTDTQYF
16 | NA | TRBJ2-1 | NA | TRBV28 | TGTGCCAGCTCTCTCTCAGCAGGGGGGGTTTACAATGAGCAGTTCTTC | CASSLSAGGVYNEQFF
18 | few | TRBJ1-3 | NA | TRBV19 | TGTGCCAGTAGTATGCTAAGTGCAGGGGTCAACTCTGGAAACACCATATATTTT | CASSMLSAGVNSGNTIYF
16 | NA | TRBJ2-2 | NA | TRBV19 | TGTGCCAGTAGTTCACTCGGCGGGCTAACCACCGGGGAGCTGTTTTTT | CASSSLGGLTTGELFF
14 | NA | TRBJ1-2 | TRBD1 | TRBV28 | TGTGCCAGCAGACAGACAGGGAGGAACTATGGCTACACCTTC | CASRQTGRNYGYTF
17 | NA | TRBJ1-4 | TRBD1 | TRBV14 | TGTGCCAGCAGCCGGATTAAAACAGGGGCTTCTAATGAAAAACTGTTTTTT | CASSRIKTGASNEKLFF
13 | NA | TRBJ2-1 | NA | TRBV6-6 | TGTGCCAGCAGTTTAGACAGTTACAATGAGCAGTTCTTC | CASSLDSYNEQFF
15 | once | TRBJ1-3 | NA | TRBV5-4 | TGTGCCAGCAGCTCCGGCCAGGGGCTTGGAAACACCATATATTTT | CASSSGQGLGNTIYF
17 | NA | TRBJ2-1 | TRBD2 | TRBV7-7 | TGTGCTAGCAGCTTAGCCCCCGGGACTAGCGGGTGGGGTGAGCAGTTCTTC | CASSLAPGTSGWGEQFF
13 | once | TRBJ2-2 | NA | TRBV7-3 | TGTGCCAGCAGCCCCCAGGGCGTTGGCGAGCTGTTTTTT | CASSPQGVGELFF
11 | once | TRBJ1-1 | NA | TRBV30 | TGTGCCGGGGCGTTGAACACTGAAGCTTTCTTT | CAGALNTEAFF
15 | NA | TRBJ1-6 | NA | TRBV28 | TGTGCCAGCAGTTCCGGGACACGGGATAATTCACCCCTCCACTTT | CASSSGTRDNSPLHF
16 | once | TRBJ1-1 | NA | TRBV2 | TGTGCCAGCAGGCCCTTTCGCGGGCAGTTGAACACTGAAGCTTTCTTT | CASRPFRGQLNTEAFF
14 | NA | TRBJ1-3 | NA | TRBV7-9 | TGTGCCAGCAGCTTAGACTGGGCAGGAGTCACCATATATTTT | CASSLDWAGVTIYF